Listed below are T cell receptor beta chains from one sample, sequenced in a study of shared clonotypes between healthy human individuals. The method was immunoSEQ multiplex PCR; TCRdb's version includes in-frame clones alone and lacks a portion of them. The data contain millions of clones, about 92% of them singletons. The specimen sequenced was naive CD8+ T cells from PBMCs. Receptor source: a man younger than 35 in good health. Some clones in this sample may be carry-over from other donors' samples. CDR3s include the opening cysteine and the closing phenylalanine or tryptophan. Each record gives: V gene, clone size, J gene, D gene, CDR3 DNA, CDR3 protein. The D gene is left open where the match is weak. Part of the rows lack a size; the others show once, few, many or a class for expanded clones.

V gene: TRBV4-1
clone size: few
J gene: TRBJ2-2
D gene: TRBD2
CDR3 DNA: TGCGCCAGTCAGACAGGACTAGCGGCGAACACCGGGGAGCTGTTTTTT
CDR3 protein: CASQTGLAANTGELFF

V gene: TRBV5-5
clone size: .
J gene: TRBJ2-7
D gene: .
CDR3 DNA: TGTGCCAGCAGCTTTCCCTCAGGGCAATCCTCCTACGAGCAGTACTTC
CDR3 protein: CASSFPSGQSSYEQYF

V gene: TRBV15
clone size: .
J gene: TRBJ2-1
D gene: .
CDR3 DNA: TGTGCCACCAGCAATAGCGCCTTCTACAATGAGCAGTTCTTC
CDR3 protein: CATSNSAFYNEQFF

V gene: TRBV28
clone size: .
J gene: TRBJ2-3
D gene: .
CDR3 DNA: TGTGCCAGCAGTTTAGGGGAGCTCACCACAGATACGCAGTATTTT
CDR3 protein: CASSLGELTTDTQYF

V gene: TRBV27
clone size: .
J gene: TRBJ2-1
D gene: TRBD1
CDR3 DNA: TGTGCCAGCAGTTCGCTCCCCCGGACAGGGGACAATGAGCAGTTCTTC
CDR3 protein: CASSSLPRTGDNEQFF

V gene: TRBV9
clone size: .
J gene: TRBJ1-4
D gene: .
CDR3 DNA: TGTGCCAGCAGCGTGAAGAGTGGTGAAAAACTGTTTTTT
CDR3 protein: CASSVKSGEKLFF

V gene: TRBV6-1
clone size: .
J gene: TRBJ2-3
D gene: .
CDR3 DNA: TGTGCCAGCAGTGAGTCGATCGAGCTGGATACGCAGTATTTT
CDR3 protein: CASSESIELDTQYF

V gene: TRBV12-5
clone size: .
J gene: TRBJ1-1
D gene: TRBD1
CDR3 DNA: TGTGCTAGTGGTTTCGCCGGGACAGGGGAGCCTGAAGCTTTCTTT
CDR3 protein: CASGFAGTGEPEAFF

V gene: TRBV7-9
clone size: once
J gene: TRBJ2-7
D gene: .
CDR3 DNA: TGTGCCAGCAGCTTTGGCCCGCAGGCCACCTACGAGCAGTACTTC
CDR3 protein: CASSFGPQATYEQYF

V gene: TRBV14
clone size: .
J gene: TRBJ1-5
D gene: .
CDR3 DNA: TGTGCCAGTTCACTTTATAGCAATCAGCCCCAGCATTTT
CDR3 protein: CASSLYSNQPQHF

V gene: TRBV11-2
clone size: .
J gene: TRBJ2-7
D gene: .
CDR3 DNA: TGTGCCAGCAGCTTAGTTTCCTCAGGGGACGAGCAGTACTTC
CDR3 protein: CASSLVSSGDEQYF

V gene: TRBV19
clone size: .
J gene: TRBJ1-4
D gene: .
CDR3 DNA: TGTGCCAGTAGTATTCTCGTACAACATACTTTTAATGAAAAACTGTTTTTT
CDR3 protein: CASSILVQHTFNEKLFF

V gene: TRBV30
clone size: .
J gene: TRBJ1-2
D gene: TRBD1
CDR3 DNA: TGTGCCTGGAAAGGGACAGAGTATGGCTACACCTTC
CDR3 protein: CAWKGTEYGYTF